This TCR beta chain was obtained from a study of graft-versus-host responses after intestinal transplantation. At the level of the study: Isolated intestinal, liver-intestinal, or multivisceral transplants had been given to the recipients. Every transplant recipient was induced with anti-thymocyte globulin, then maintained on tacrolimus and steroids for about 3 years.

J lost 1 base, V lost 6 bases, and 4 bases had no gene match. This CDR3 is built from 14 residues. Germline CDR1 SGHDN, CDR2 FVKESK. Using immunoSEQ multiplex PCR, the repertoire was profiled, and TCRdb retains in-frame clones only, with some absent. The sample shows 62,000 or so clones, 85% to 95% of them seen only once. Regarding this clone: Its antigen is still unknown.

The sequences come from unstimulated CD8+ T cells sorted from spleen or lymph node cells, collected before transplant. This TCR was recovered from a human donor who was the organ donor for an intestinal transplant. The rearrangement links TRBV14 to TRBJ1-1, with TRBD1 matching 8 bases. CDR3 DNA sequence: TGTGCCAGCAGTCACAGGGGGGGGAACACTGAAGCTTTCTTT. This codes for CASSHRGGNTEAFF.